In its sample, the clone carrying this T cell receptor (beta chain) was seen a few times. This record belongs to a study of beta chain features in type 1 diabetes. Study-wide background: Across all samples, about 100,000,000 sorted cells were examined.

TCRB transcripts that were expressed got sequenced, as all of the isolated RNA had been reverse transcribed. The table came from immunoSEQ multiplex PCR; TCRdb's copy has only in-frame clones and leaves some out. The repertoire has under 800,000 clones, about 16% of them found once; the top ten carry about 0.086%. Germline CDR1 and CDR2: MNHEY and SVGAGI. This CDR3 has 13 residues. V dropped 6 bases and J dropped 2 bases, with 10 bases sitting between them. The V and J genes are TRBV6-5 and TRBJ2-5, with D possibly TRBD1 on 6 matching bases. This receptor was taken from a man between 18 and 29 years old in good health. What was sequenced was naive CD4+ T cells from blood. CDR3 residues: CASSRTVQETQYF. The CDR3 bases are TGTGCCAGCAGCCGGACAGTACAAGAGACCCAGTACTTC.